This T cell receptor (beta chain) was identified during a study of post-analysis software for immune sequencing data. Study context: Relapsing-remitting, secondary progressive and progressive-relapsing courses of multiple sclerosis were included.

cDNA libraries of TCR beta carried unique molecular identifiers. The T cell input of roughly 0.9 to 11 million gave around 540,000 cDNA molecules. TCRdb used MiXCR to reprocess the PCR reads, holding one entry per CDR3 protein. The table has hundreds of thousands of distinct CDR3 sequences, under 55% seen once; the top ten hold 12%. Study-wide points: Controls showed significantly higher normalized Chao1 diversity than did multiple sclerosis patients. Pronounced co-clustering by F measure was evident among identically batched samples.

This clonotype occurred a few times. The antigen is unknown. This clonotype originated in a girl aged 10-17 years with multiple sclerosis. The sequencing sample was made of blood.

CDR3 bases: TGTGCCAGCCGAATCACAGGGGAACTTCCCGAGCAGTACTTC. Amino acid sequence: CASRITGELPEQYF. This chain links TRBV28 with TRBJ2-7, with 7 nucleotides matching TRBD1. The trim removed 8 bases at V and 6 bases at J, leaving 13 bases unmatched. CDR3 length: 14 residues. Germline CDR1 MDHEN, CDR2 SYDVKM.